Shown below are 6 T cell receptor beta chains from a single sample sequenced in a study of molecular identifiers for immune sequencing clone quantification. TCRdb fed the PCR reads into MiXCR, producing one record per CDR3 protein. The sample holds about half a million distinct CDR3 sequences, about 20% seen once. Specimen: naive CD8+ T cells from blood, with Jurkat cell RNA spiked in. As to subset: FACS-sorted CD8+CD4-CCR7+CD45RA+ naive T cells. All receptors derive from a human donor in good health. Some libraries in this study had Jurkat cell RNA spiked in.

This clonotype was picked up a small number of times. The chain carries TRBV7-9 and TRBJ2-3; D unclear. This CDR3 spans 13 amino acids. CDR1 SEHNR and CDR2 FQNEAQ come from the germline V gene (reference sequence). The germline V and J ends were trimmed by 5 bases and 5 bases, with 11 bases remaining between them. The CDR3 DNA is TGTGCCAGCAGCCCCCCTCTCGGAGATACGCAGTATTTT. Protein product: CASSPPLGDTQYF.

Only a few counts were recorded for this clonotype. V usage is TRBV27 and J usage is TRBJ2-3; tentative D call: TRBD1 (5 bases). The V gene's germline CDR1 is MNHEY and CDR2 SMNVEV (reference sequence). The CDR3 contains 17 residues. With 0 bases removed from V and 2 bases from J, the gap between germline ends came to 15 bases. CDR3 region: CASSLSQGFYHTDTQYF. The CDR3 coding sequence is TGTGCCAGCAGTTTATCGCAGGGCTTCTATCACACAGATACGCAGTATTTT.

The chain employs TRBV6-5 and TRBJ2-7; TRBD1 aligns across 11 bases. Looked up from germline, CDR1 is MNHEY and CDR2 is SVGAGI. V was clipped by 4 bases and J by 7 bases; unmatched bases: 6. The CDR3 loop spans 14 amino acids. The CDR3 sequence is CASSLRTGGKEQYF. The DNA for the CDR3 is TGTGCCAGCAGTTTGAGGACAGGGGGCAAGGAGCAGTACTTC.

This clonotype has a handful of counts. This chain connects TRBV6-5 to TRBJ2-2, with D possibly matching TRBD1 (6 bases). V was cut by 2 bases and J by 3 bases, with 13 bases left in between. The CDR3 spans 16 residues. Germline V gene data show CDR1 as MNHEY and CDR2 as SVGAGI. This chain's CDR3 is CASSYGTRVYTGELFF. Here the CDR3 DNA reads TGTGCCAGCAGTTACGGGACAAGAGTTTACACCGGGGAGCTGTTTTTT.

This clonotype showed up many times. The chain employs TRBV4-3 and TRBJ2-3; D is ambiguous. Trimming removed 4 bases from V and 4 bases from J, with 9 bases in between. CDR1 and CDR2 (germline): LGHNA, YSLEER. There are 13 residues in the CDR3. The CDR3 DNA sequence: TGCGCCAGCAGCCCGACTTGGTCAGATACGCAGTATTTT. Amino acid sequence: CASSPTWSDTQYF.

The rearrangement joins TRBV9 to TRBJ2-3; no firm D call. Trimming shortened V by 0 bases and J by 1 base, and 9 bases separated the two germline ends. The germline V gene has CDR1 SGDLS and CDR2 YYNGEE. The CDR3 consists of 15 residues. DNA of the CDR3: TGTGCCAGCAGCGTAGAAGGTTCTGGCACAGATACGCAGTATTTT. Translation gives CASSVEGSGTDTQYF.